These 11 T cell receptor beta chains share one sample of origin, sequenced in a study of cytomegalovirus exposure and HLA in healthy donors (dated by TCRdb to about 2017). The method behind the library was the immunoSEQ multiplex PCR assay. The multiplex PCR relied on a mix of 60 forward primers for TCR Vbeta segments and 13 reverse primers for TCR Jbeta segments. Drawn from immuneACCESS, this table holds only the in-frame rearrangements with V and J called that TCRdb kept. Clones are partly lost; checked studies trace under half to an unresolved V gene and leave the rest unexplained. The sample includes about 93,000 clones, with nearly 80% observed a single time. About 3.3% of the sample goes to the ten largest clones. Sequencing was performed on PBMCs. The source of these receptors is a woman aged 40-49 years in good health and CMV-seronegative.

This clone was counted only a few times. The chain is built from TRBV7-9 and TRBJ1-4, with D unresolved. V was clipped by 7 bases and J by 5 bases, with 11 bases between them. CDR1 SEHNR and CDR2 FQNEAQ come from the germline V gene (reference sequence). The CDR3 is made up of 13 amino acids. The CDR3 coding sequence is TGTGCCAGCAAGGTAGCTCAGAATGAAAAACTGTTTTTT. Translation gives CASKVAQNEKLFF.

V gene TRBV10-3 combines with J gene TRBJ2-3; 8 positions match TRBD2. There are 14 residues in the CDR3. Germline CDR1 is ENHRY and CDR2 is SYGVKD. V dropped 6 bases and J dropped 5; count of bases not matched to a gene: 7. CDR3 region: CAIRGAGVKDTQYF. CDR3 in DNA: TGTGCCATCAGGGGAGCGGGAGTAAAAGATACGCAGTATTTT.

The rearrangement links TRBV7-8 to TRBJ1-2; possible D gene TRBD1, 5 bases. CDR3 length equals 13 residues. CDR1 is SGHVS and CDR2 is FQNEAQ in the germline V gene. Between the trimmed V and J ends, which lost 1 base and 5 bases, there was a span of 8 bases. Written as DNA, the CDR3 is TGTGCCAGCAGCTTAGGGGGGGGTTATGGCTACACCTTC. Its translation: CASSLGGGYGYTF.

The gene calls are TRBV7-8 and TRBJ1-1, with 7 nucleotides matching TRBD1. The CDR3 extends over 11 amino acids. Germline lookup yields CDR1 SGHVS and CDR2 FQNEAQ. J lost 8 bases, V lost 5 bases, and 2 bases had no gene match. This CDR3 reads CASSPDREAFF. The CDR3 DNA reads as TGTGCCAGCAGCCCGGACAGGGAAGCTTTCTTT.

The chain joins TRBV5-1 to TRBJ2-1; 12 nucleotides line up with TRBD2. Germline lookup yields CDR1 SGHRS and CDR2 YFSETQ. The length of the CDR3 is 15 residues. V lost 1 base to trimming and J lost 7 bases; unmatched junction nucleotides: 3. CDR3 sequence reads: CASSLWTSGTNEQFF. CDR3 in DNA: TGCGCCAGCAGCTTGTGGACTAGCGGGACAAATGAGCAGTTCTTC.

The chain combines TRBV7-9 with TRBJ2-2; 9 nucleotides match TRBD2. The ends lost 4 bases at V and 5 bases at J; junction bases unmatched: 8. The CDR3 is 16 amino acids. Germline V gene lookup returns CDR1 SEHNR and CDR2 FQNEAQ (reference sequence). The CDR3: CASSSTRLAVTGELFF. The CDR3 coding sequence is TGTGCCAGCAGCTCCACCAGACTAGCGGTGACCGGGGAGCTGTTTTTT.

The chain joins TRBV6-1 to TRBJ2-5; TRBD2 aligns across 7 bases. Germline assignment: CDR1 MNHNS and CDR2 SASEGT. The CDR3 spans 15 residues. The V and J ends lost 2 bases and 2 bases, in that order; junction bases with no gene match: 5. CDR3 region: CASSEQRGPQETQYF. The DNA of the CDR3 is TGTGCCAGCAGTGAACAGCGGGGCCCGCAAGAGACCCAGTACTTC.

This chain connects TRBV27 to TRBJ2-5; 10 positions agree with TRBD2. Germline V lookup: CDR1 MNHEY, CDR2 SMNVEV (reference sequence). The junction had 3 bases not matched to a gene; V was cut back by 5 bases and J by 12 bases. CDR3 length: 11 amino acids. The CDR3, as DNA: TGTGCCAGCAGTCAAAGCGGGAGGGAGTACTTC. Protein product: CASSQSGREYF.

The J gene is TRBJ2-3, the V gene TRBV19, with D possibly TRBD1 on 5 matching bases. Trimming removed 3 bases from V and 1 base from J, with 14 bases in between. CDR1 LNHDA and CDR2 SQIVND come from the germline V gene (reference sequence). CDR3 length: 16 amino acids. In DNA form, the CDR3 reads TGTGCCAGTAGTATCGGACAACGCGTAGGCACAGATACGCAGTATTTT. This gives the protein CASSIGQRVGTDTQYF.

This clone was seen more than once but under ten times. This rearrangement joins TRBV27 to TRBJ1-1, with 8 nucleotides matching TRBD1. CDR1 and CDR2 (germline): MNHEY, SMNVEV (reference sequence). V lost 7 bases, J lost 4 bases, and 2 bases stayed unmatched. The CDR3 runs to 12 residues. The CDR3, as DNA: TGTGCCAGCATACAGGGGGGCACTGAAGCTTTCTTT. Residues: CASIQGGTEAFF.

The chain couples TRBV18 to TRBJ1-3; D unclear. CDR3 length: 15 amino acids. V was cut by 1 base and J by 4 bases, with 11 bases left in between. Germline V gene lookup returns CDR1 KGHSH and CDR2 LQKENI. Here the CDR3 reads CASSPLQTRGNTIYF. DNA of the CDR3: TGTGCCAGCTCACCACTGCAAACCCGGGGAAACACCATATATTTT.